The 29 T cell receptor beta chains listed next were all sequenced from one sample in a study of persistence of HIV-infected CD4 T cells. The libraries were made with immunoSEQ version 4 in survey mode. Clones were sequenced by immunoSEQ multiplex PCR, and TCRdb holds only the in-frame ones, with some missing. The sample includes more than 35,000 clones, approximately 91% seen only once; the top ten take about 1.7%. Anti-CD3/anti-CD28 beads served as a nonspecific positive control stimulus. Sorting selected CD4+ T cells upregulating both CD40 ligand and CD69. No antigen is known for these receptors. The material was CD4+ T cells sorted from PBMCs after roughly 19-hour stimulation, obtained from a patient who received antiretroviral therapy. Receptor source: an adult man with HIV who was CMV-seropositive.

The CDR3 loop reads CASSQAGGFWNTGELFF. In DNA form, the CDR3 reads TGCGCCAGCAGCCAAGCGGGGGGATTTTGGAACACCGGGGAGCTGTTTTTT. The chain recombines TRBV4-1 with TRBJ2-2; TRBD2 agrees at 7 bases. Germline CDR1 and CDR2: MGHRA and YSYEKL. The V gene end was trimmed by 1 base and the J gene end by 1 base; junction bases not matched to a gene: 6. The CDR3 runs to 17 residues.

V usage is TRBV18 and J usage is TRBJ2-7; the D is unclear. Germline assignment: CDR1 KGHSH and CDR2 LQKENI. Trimming took off 0 bases at V and 2 bases at J, with 2 bases between the two ends. This CDR3 has 12 amino acids. The CDR3 region has the DNA TGTGCCAGCTCACCACCGACCTACGAGCAGTACTTC. The encoded protein is CASSPPTYEQYF. The entire variable domain, with the rest obtained from reference TRBV18 and TRBJ2-7, is as follows: NAGVMQNPRHLVRRRGQEARLRCSPMKGHSHVYWYRQLPEEGLKFMVYLQKENIIDESGMPKERFSAEFPKEGPSILRIQQVVRGDSAAYFCASSPPTYEQYFGPGTRLTVT.

V is TRBV2 and J is TRBJ2-1; the D gene is possibly TRBD1 (6 bases). Germline V CDR1 and CDR2: SNHLY, FYNNEI. This CDR3 is built from 13 residues. Trimming took off 5 bases at V and 5 bases at J, with 10 bases between the two ends. The CDR3 coding sequence is TGTGCCAGCAGTACGGGACAAAACAATGAGCAGTTCTTC. Translated: CASSTGQNNEQFF.

J is TRBJ2-7 and V is TRBV5-1, with D unresolved. CDR3 size: 11 residues. The V end was cut by 5 bases, the J end by 0 bases, with 3 bases between. CDR1 and CDR2 from the germline V gene are SGHRS and YFSETQ. The CDR3 protein is CASRGSYEQYF. CDR3 bases: TGCGCCAGCAGAGGCTCCTACGAGCAGTACTTC.

CDR3 residues: CSVDISGLHEQYF. The CDR3 DNA follows: TGCAGCGTTGATATCTCGGGACTCCACGAGCAGTACTTC. J is TRBJ2-7 and V is TRBV29-1; weak D call: TRBD2 (6 bases). Between the trimmed V and J ends, which lost 3 bases and 5 bases, there was a span of 14 bases. The CDR3 has 13 amino acids. Germline values: CDR1 SQVTM, CDR2 ANQGSEA.

The V and J genes are TRBV6-5 and TRBJ1-3; possibly TRBD1 for D (6 bases). Germline CDR1 is MNHEY and CDR2 is SVGAGI. V gave up 6 bases and J gave up 4 bases, with 16 bases separating them. This CDR3 contains 15 residues. The CDR3 DNA sequence: TGTGCCAGCAGCCGACCAGGGGCATCCGGAAACACCATATATTTT. Encoded protein: CASSRPGASGNTIYF.

The gene calls are TRBV7-2 and TRBJ2-1; 7 nucleotides match TRBD2. The V gene's germline CDR1 is SGHTA and CDR2 FQGNSA. The junction had 7 bases not matched to a gene; V was cut back by 5 bases and J by 9 bases. The CDR3 spans 13 residues. CDR3 sequence reads: CASSPRLAGEQFF. In DNA form, the CDR3 reads TGTGCCAGCAGCCCAAGACTAGCCGGTGAGCAGTTCTTC.

The chain couples TRBV18 to TRBJ1-3; D not certain. V was pared by 1 base and J by 0 bases, with 7 bases between. CDR3 length: 15 residues. Germline assignment: CDR1 KGHSH and CDR2 LQKENI. CDR3 coding DNA: TGTGCCAGCTCACCACTCGCTGACTCTGGAAACACCATATATTTT. Translating it yields CASSPLADSGNTIYF.

The gene calls are TRBV10-3 and TRBJ2-7; 9 nucleotides match TRBD1. The J segment lost 0 bases and the V segment lost 6 bases, leaving 3 bases of the junction unmatched. Germline V gene lookup returns CDR1 ENHRY and CDR2 SYGVKD. The CDR3 has 14 residues. The DNA for the CDR3 is TGTGCCATCAGGAGGGACAGGGTCTCCTACGAGCAGTACTTC. It is translated as CAIRRDRVSYEQYF.

The V call is TRBV6-5, the J call TRBJ1-1, with a tentative D call TRBD1 (5 bases). Between the trimmed V and J ends, which lost 7 bases and 3 bases, there was a span of 12 bases. CDR3 length equals 13 residues. Germline V CDR1 and CDR2: MNHEY, SVGAGI. CDR3 in amino acids: CASTRGGDTEAFF. Written as DNA, the CDR3 is TGTGCCAGCACTAGGGGTGGGGACACTGAAGCTTTCTTT.

The chain has TRBV2 and TRBJ2-5; D ambiguous. The V gene's germline CDR1 is SNHLY and CDR2 FYNNEI. The CDR3 is 14 amino acids. Trimming shortened V by 7 bases and J by 4 bases, and 16 bases separated the two germline ends. The CDR3 loop is CASNSGGTIETQYF. DNA of the CDR3: TGTGCCAGCAACTCAGGCGGTACTATAGAGACCCAGTACTTC.

This clone was counted once. As DNA, the CDR3 is TGCGCCAGCAGCTTGAACAGAGACAGCTATGGCTACACCTTC. Protein sequence: CASSLNRDSYGYTF. The J gene is TRBJ1-2, the V gene TRBV5-1; D may be TRBD1 (5 bases). Germline loops: CDR1 SGHRS, CDR2 YFSETQ. CDR3 length: 14 residues. V was clipped by 1 base and J by 4 bases, with 11 bases between them.

This rearrangement joins TRBV5-6 to TRBJ1-2; D unclear. V was pared by 2 bases and J by 2 bases, with 7 bases between. The CDR3 totals 13 residues. Germline assignment: CDR1 SGHDT and CDR2 YYEEEE. In DNA, the CDR3 is TGTGCCAGCAGCTTAGAACAGAACTATGGCTACACCTTC. Translating it yields CASSLEQNYGYTF.

The chain couples TRBV27 to TRBJ2-1; TRBD2 matches 8 bases. CDR1 MNHEY and CDR2 SMNVEV come from the germline V gene (reference sequence). Trimming cost V 5 bases and J 4 bases; bases outside gene matches: 10. CDR3 length: 16 residues. The CDR3 region has the DNA TGTGCCAGCAGTCAACTCAGCGGGGGACCTTACAATGAGCAGTTCTTC. It is translated as CASSQLSGGPYNEQFF.

The gene calls are TRBV6-6 and TRBJ1-1, with D perhaps TRBD1 (5 bases). V dropped 0 bases and J dropped 3 bases, with 8 bases sitting between them. Germline CDR1 reads MNHNY; CDR2 reads SVGAGI (reference sequence). This CDR3 region has 14 residues. In DNA, the CDR3 is TGTGCCAGCAGTTACTCGGCAGGGTACACTGAAGCTTTCTTT. It is translated as CASSYSAGYTEAFF.

The J gene is TRBJ2-7, the V gene TRBV28; perhaps TRBD1 as D (5 bases). The CDR3 totals 15 residues. Trimming pared 6 bases from V and 3 bases from J, leaving 18 bases between. Per the germline V gene, CDR1 is MDHEN and CDR2 is SYDVKM. The CDR3 DNA sequence: TGTGCCAGCAGCTCACCACCCGAAGGGGTCTACGAGCAGTACTTC. It is translated as CASSSPPEGVYEQYF.

The chain has TRBV30 and TRBJ1-2; TRBD1 might be the D (5 bases). Trimming shortened V by 5 bases and J by 6 bases, and 25 bases separated the two germline ends. Germline V gene sequence: CDR1 GTSNPN, CDR2 SVGIG (reference sequence). The CDR3 is made up of 16 amino acids. The chain's CDR3 is CAWEDRFRGTSNGYTF. CDR3 nucleotide sequence: TGTGCCTGGGAAGACAGATTCCGCGGGACTTCGAATGGCTACACCTTC.

V gene TRBV6-5 combines with J gene TRBJ2-1; a possible D gene is TRBD1 (6 bases). V lost 2 bases and J 10 bases, leaving 12 bases between the germline ends. Germline-derived CDR1 and CDR2 are MNHEY and SVGAGI. The CDR3 loop spans 13 amino acids. The CDR3 DNA reads TGTGCCAGCAGTTACCACAGGGAGTGGGAGCAGTTCTTC. Protein: CASSYHREWEQFF.

The V and J genes are TRBV7-9 and TRBJ1-2, with D tentatively TRBD1 (5 bases). V lost 0 bases, J lost 7 bases, and 9 bases lay in between. The CDR3 has 13 residues. CDR1 SEHNR and CDR2 FQNEAQ come from the germline V gene (reference sequence). CDR3 nucleotide sequence: TGTGCCAGCAGCTTAGCGCAGGGTGGTGGCTACACCTTC. Its translation is CASSLAQGGGYTF.

The chain links TRBV5-1 to TRBJ1-2; D perhaps matches TRBD1 (5 bases). The germline CDR1 and CDR2 sequences are SGHRS and YFSETQ. V was cut by 1 base and J by 6 bases, with 10 bases left in between. This CDR3 has 13 residues. The CDR3 DNA sequence: TGCGCCAGCAGCTTGCAGGGCACGGATGGCTACACCTTC. Encoded protein: CASSLQGTDGYTF.

V gene TRBV2 combines with J gene TRBJ1-1; no definite D call. The CDR3 is 13 amino acids. CDR1 is SNHLY and CDR2 is FYNNEI in the germline V gene. Deletions cut 6 bases from V and 1 base from J, with 9 bases between. In DNA form, the CDR3 reads TGTGCCAGCAGAGTCCGGGGGAACACTGAAGCTTTCTTT. Protein sequence: CASRVRGNTEAFF. The full variable domain, in which reference TRBV2 and TRBJ1-1 provide the parts outside the CDR3, is EPEVTQTPSHQVTQMGQEVILRCVPISNHLYFYWYRQILGQKVEFLVSFYNNEISEKSEIFDDQFSVERPDGSNFTLKIRSTKLEDSAMYFCASRVRGNTEAFFGQGTRLTVV.

As DNA, the CDR3 is TGTGCCAGTAGTATAGATCGGGGGTCAGCATACGAGCAGTACTTC. Amino acids: CASSIDRGSAYEQYF. The chain joins TRBV19 to TRBJ2-7; TRBD2 might be the D (6 bases). V was pared by 0 bases and J by 4 bases, with 13 bases between. CDR3 length: 15 amino acids. Germline CDR1 LNHDA, CDR2 SQIVND (reference sequence).

V usage is TRBV15 and J usage is TRBJ1-5; D not certain. Trimming cost V 5 bases and J 4 bases, with 15 bases left between them. Germline CDR1 is LNHNV and CDR2 is YYDKDF (reference sequence). The CDR3 is 15 residues long. The CDR3 region has the DNA TGTGCCACCAGCCCAGCCCGGTCCGATAATCAGCCCCAGCATTTT. Translated: CATSPARSDNQPQHF. Filled out from reference TRBV15 and TRBJ1-5, the complete variable domain reads DAMVIQNPRYQVTQFGKPVTLSCSQTLNHNVMYWYQQKSSQAPKLLFHYYDKDFNNEADTPDNFQSRRPNTSFCFLDIRSPGLGDTAMYLCATSPARSDNQPQHFGDGTRLSIL.

Here the CDR3 reads CASSLGRVGNDIQYF. CDR3 sequence (DNA): TGTGCCAGCAGCTTAGGTAGGGTCGGGAATGACATTCAGTACTTC. The rearrangement joins TRBV11-1 to TRBJ2-4, with D possibly TRBD2 on 5 matching bases. The length of the CDR3 is 15 residues. Deletions cut 1 base from V and 8 bases from J, with 15 bases between. CDR1 is SGHAT and CDR2 is FQDESV in the germline V gene (reference sequence). The full variable domain, with the rest looked up from reference TRBV11-1 and TRBJ2-4, is EAEVAQSPRYKITEKSQAVAFWCDPISGHATLYWYRQILGQGPELLVQFQDESVVDDSQLPKDRFSAERLKGVDSTLKIQPAELGDSAMYLCASSLGRVGNDIQYFGAGTRLSVL.

The V gene is TRBV11-3, the J gene TRBJ2-1; D is possibly TRBD1 or TRBD2 (6 bases each). The CDR3 consists of 14 residues. Per the germline V gene, CDR1 is SGHNT and CDR2 is YENEEA. Trimming took 8 bases from V and 5 from J, leaving 16 bases between them. The CDR3: CASSPGGKDNEQFF. In DNA, the CDR3 is TGTGCCAGCTCACCCGGGGGCAAGGACAATGAGCAGTTCTTC.

This clone has a single count. The chain joins TRBV7-8 to TRBJ2-3; 11 bases line up with TRBD2. CDR3 length: 18 residues. Trimming took 1 base from V and 3 from J; bases not matched to a gene: 9. Germline V gene sequence: CDR1 SGHVS, CDR2 FQNEAQ. CDR3 DNA sequence: TGTGCCAGCAGCTTAGAATGGGGGCTAGCGGGGGGAACAGATACGCAGTATTTT. Its protein product is CASSLEWGLAGGTDTQYF.

The rearrangement uses TRBV27 and TRBJ1-5; possibly TRBD1 for D (5 bases). Germline CDR1 MNHEY, CDR2 SMNVEV (reference sequence). V dropped 3 bases and J dropped 6 bases, with 12 bases sitting between them. The CDR3 is made up of 14 amino acids. The CDR3 here is CASSLRRGSQPQHF. The CDR3 DNA is TGTGCCAGCAGTTTGAGGAGGGGAAGTCAGCCCCAGCATTTT.

Only one count was recorded for this clone. J is TRBJ1-6 and V is TRBV19; D is ambiguous. The CDR3 sequence is 14 residues long. From germline, CDR1 is LNHDA and CDR2 SQIVND (reference sequence). Trimming shortened V by 3 bases and J by 7 bases, and 10 bases separated the two germline ends. The CDR3 loop is CASSMGRPNSPLHF. The CDR3 bases are TGTGCCAGTAGTATGGGCAGGCCCAATTCACCCCTCCACTTT.

V is TRBV28 and J is TRBJ2-2; 7 positions agree with TRBD1. In germline, CDR1 is MDHEN, CDR2 SYDVKM. The CDR3 covers 17 residues. J gave up 0 bases and V 3 bases, and 7 bases lay outside the gene matches. This chain's CDR3 is CASSFRQGESNTGELFF. The CDR3 DNA reads TGTGCCAGCAGTTTTCGGCAGGGGGAGTCGAACACCGGGGAGCTGTTTTTT.